The 7 T cell receptor beta chains presented below share a single source sample, sequenced in a study of Tregs in tolerant kidney transplant recipients. For these receptors, no antigen is known. The protocol was immunoSEQ multiplex PCR, while the TCRdb copy is restricted to in-frame clones and leaves out a portion. Here the sample spans some 15,000 clones, about two thirds being singletons. Sequencing was performed on Tregs from blood cultured with allogeneic cells. These receptors were obtained from a human donor in good health.

The chain carries TRBV29-1 and TRBJ2-1, with a weak D call TRBD1 (6 bases). This CDR3 spans 12 amino acids. V dropped 3 bases and J dropped 7 bases, with 10 bases sitting between them. Germline CDR1 SQVTM, CDR2 ANQGSEA. CDR3: CSVEPRGNEQFF. The DNA for the CDR3 is TGCAGCGTTGAGCCCAGGGGAAATGAGCAGTTCTTC.

This clone was observed a few times. This rearrangement joins TRBV7-9 to TRBJ1-4; tentative D call: TRBD1 (6 bases). The germline gives CDR1 SEHNR, CDR2 FQNEAQ (reference sequence). This CDR3 spans 14 amino acids. The V end lost 5 bases, the J end lost 4 bases, and 11 bases lay between the germline ends. CDR3 DNA: TGTGCCAGCAGCCTACAGGGACGTAATGAAAAACTGTTTTTT. It is translated as CASSLQGRNEKLFF.

The chain couples TRBV7-9 to TRBJ1-1, with D perhaps matching TRBD1 (6 bases). The V end lost 2 bases, the J end lost 6 bases, and 16 bases lay between the germline ends. Looked up from germline, CDR1 is SEHNR and CDR2 is FQNEAQ (reference sequence). The CDR3 is made up of 15 amino acids. The CDR3: CASSLYAGEGSEAFF. CDR3 bases: TGTGCCAGCAGCTTATACGCAGGGGAGGGCTCTGAAGCTTTCTTT.

The chain is built from TRBV11-3 and TRBJ2-1; 14 positions agree with TRBD2. The CDR3 length is 15 residues. Germline V gene lookup returns CDR1 SGHNT and CDR2 YENEEA. Trimming cost V 3 bases and J 9 bases; bases outside gene matches: 4. The CDR3 region is CASSLGLAGEGEQFF. For the CDR3, the DNA is TGTGCCAGCAGCTTGGGACTAGCGGGAGAGGGTGAGCAGTTCTTC. Using reference TRBV11-3 and TRBJ2-1 for the parts outside the CDR3, the full variable domain is EAGVVQSPRYKIIEKKQPVAFWCNPISGHNTLYWYLQNLGQGPELLIRYENEEAVDDSQLPKDRFSAERLKGVDSTLKIQPAELGDSAVYLCASSLGLAGEGEQFFGPGTRLTVL.

The chain carries TRBV19 and TRBJ1-5; D call uncertain. CDR1 is LNHDA and CDR2 is SQIVND in the germline V gene (reference sequence). The V gene lost 0 bases and the J gene lost 7 bases, with 10 bases spanning the gap. The CDR3 has 14 amino acids. As DNA, the CDR3 is TGTGCCAGTAGTATAGATCCGGTTACACAGCCCCAGCATTTT. Translation gives CASSIDPVTQPQHF.

This clone was counted a few times. The V and J genes are TRBV18 and TRBJ2-7; 9 bases match TRBD2. J lost 7 bases, V lost 3 bases, and 10 bases had no gene match. The length of the CDR3 is 15 residues. The germline gives CDR1 KGHSH, CDR2 LQKENI. CDR3 amino acids: CASSPLAGAHEEQYF. The CDR3 DNA reads as TGTGCCAGCTCACCGTTAGCGGGGGCACACGAAGAGCAGTACTTC.

By share of the sample, this clone is medium-sized. The chain joins TRBV9 to TRBJ2-2; D is uncertain. This CDR3 comprises 16 residues. The V end lost 4 bases, the J end lost 4 bases, and 17 bases lay between the germline ends. The germline V gene encodes CDR1 SGDLS and CDR2 YYNGEE. CDR3 in amino acids: CASSSYSGRGTGELFF. The CDR3 DNA follows: TGTGCCAGCAGCTCATACTCGGGCAGAGGCACCGGGGAGCTGTTTTTT.